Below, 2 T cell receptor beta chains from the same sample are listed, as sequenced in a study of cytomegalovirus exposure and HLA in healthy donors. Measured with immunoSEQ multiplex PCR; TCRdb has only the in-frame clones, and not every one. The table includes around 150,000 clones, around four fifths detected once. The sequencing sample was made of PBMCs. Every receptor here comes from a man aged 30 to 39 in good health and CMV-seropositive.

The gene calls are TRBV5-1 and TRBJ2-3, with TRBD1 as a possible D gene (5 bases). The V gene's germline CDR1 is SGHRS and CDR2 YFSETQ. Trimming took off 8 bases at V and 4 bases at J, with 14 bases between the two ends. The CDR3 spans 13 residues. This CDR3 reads CARGQAPADTQYF. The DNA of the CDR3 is TGCGCCAGGGGGCAGGCTCCGGCAGATACGCAGTATTTT.

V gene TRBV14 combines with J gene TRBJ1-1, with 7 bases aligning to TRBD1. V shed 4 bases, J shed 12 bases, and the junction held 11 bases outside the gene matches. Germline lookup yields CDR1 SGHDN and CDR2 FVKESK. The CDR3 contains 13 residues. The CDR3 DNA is TGTGCCAGCAGCCTCGACAGGGTACCTAGGCCTTTCTTT. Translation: CASSLDRVPRPFF.